This TCR beta chain was observed in a study of blood T cell repertoires in COVID-19. Study information: Samples came from the United States, Italy and Spain, spanning acute and convalescent COVID-19. T cells, B-cell-depleted T cells, or PBMCs provided the cDNA or gDNA that served as material.

Original processing methods: Estimated nucleated cell counts came from reference gene primer amplification. The protocol was immunoSEQ multiplex PCR, while the TCRdb copy is restricted to in-frame clones and leaves out a portion. V and J calls and clone size are given by that table; D and trimming were obtained from the DNA. The sample includes roughly 20,000 clones, approximately 90% of them seen just once. The V and J ends lost 7 bases and 13 bases respectively, with 19 bases between them. Germline CDR1 SGHAT, CDR2 FQNNGV. The CDR3 covers 13 residues. The sequenced sample was peripheral blood. The chain has TRBV11-2 and TRBJ1-4; D gene unclear. The TCR sequence derives from a human donor in a cohort sampled during active COVID-19. CDR3 bases: TGTGCCAGCACGACGGGCTTGGGAGAAGGACTGTTTTTT. Translation: CASTTGLGEGLFF.